Listed below are T cell receptor beta chains from one sample, sequenced in a study of human T cells and chemical hapten exposure. TCRdb reprocessed the 5' RACE reads with MiXCR, giving one entry per CDR3 protein. The repertoire holds 110,000 or so distinct CDR3 sequences, with approximately 20% as singletons. These receptors originate from a human donor in good health. CDR3s include the opening cysteine and the closing phenylalanine or tryptophan. Fields, in order: CDR3 length, clone size, V gene, J gene, D gene, CDR3 DNA, CDR3 protein. The D gene is left open where the match is weak. Where a row states a size, it is once, few, many or the class of an expanded clone; other rows omit it.

14,.,TRBV25-1,TRBJ2-1,.,TGTGCCAGCAGTGAATCGGGGAGACTCGATGAGCAGTTCTTC,CASSESGRLDEQFF
14,.,TRBV4-1,TRBJ2-7,.,TGCGCCAGCAGCAAAGGGTACCATCTTGCTGGGCAGTACTTC,CASSKGYHLAGQYF
16,.,TRBV5-6,TRBJ2-2,.,TGTGCCAGCAGGTCTCTGGGCGGGAAGTCTTCCGGGGAGCTGTTTTTT,CASRSLGGKSSGELFF
17,many,TRBV16,TRBJ1-6,.,TGTGCCAGCAGCCATAAGACGGGGTTTCTGACTAATTCACCCCTCCACTTT,CASSHKTGFLTNSPLHF
14,.,TRBV6-5,TRBJ2-2,.,TGTGCCAGCAAACCGGGATTTTACACCGGGGAGCTGTTTTTT,CASKPGFYTGELFF
15,.,TRBV19,TRBJ1-2,.,TGTGCCAGTAAGGAGGACAGTGAAGCTAACTATGGCTACACCTTC,CASKEDSEANYGYTF
12,.,TRBV7-9,TRBJ2-3,.,TGTGCCAGCAGCTTACGGGGGGCATCCCAGTATTTT,CASSLRGASQYF
19,few,TRBV28,TRBJ2-1,TRBD2,TGTGCCAGCATCCCCCTCGGGACTAGCGGGTTCCTTTTTTACAATGAGCAGTTCTTC,CASIPLGTSGFLFYNEQFF
15,few,TRBV29-1,TRBJ2-3,.,TGCAGCGTTGCCTACGGGGGACAGACGACAGATACGCAGTATTTT,CSVAYGGQTTDTQYF
15,.,TRBV5-4,TRBJ1-1,.,TGTGCCAGCAGCCAACAGGGATACATGAACACTGAAGCTTTCTTT,CASSQQGYMNTEAFF
15,.,TRBV5-1,TRBJ2-3,.,TGCGCCAGCAGCTTGGACAGCCGAGGGTCAGATACGCAGTATTTT,CASSLDSRGSDTQYF
17,.,TRBV12-3/TRBV12-4,TRBJ1-5,.,TGTGCCAGCAGTTTAGGCGTGGCAGGCCAAAGCAATCAGCCCCAGCATTTT,CASSLGVAGQSNQPQHF
14,few,TRBV7-9,TRBJ1-5,.,TGTGCCAGCAGTAAGGGCAATAGCAATCAGCCCCAGCATTTT,CASSKGNSNQPQHF
14,few,TRBV7-8,TRBJ2-2,TRBD1,TGTGCCAGCCTCGGACAGGGGAACACCGGGGAGCTGTTTTTT,CASLGQGNTGELFF
16,.,TRBV27,TRBJ2-7,.,TGTGCCAGCAGTTTATCCGGAGCGGTGGGTTCCTACGAGCAGTACTTC,CASSLSGAVGSYEQYF
16,few,TRBV7-9,TRBJ2-5,.,TGTGCCAGCAGGGCAACCGCTTCTCGGGGGCAAGAGACCCAGTACTTC,CASRATASRGQETQYF
14,.,TRBV5-1,TRBJ2-1,.,TGCGCCAGCAGCTTGGCAACGGGGGTCGATGAGCAGTTCTTC,CASSLATGVDEQFF
13,few,TRBV24-1,TRBJ1-5,TRBD1,TGTGCCACCAGTGGGACAGGGGGCCAGCCCCAGCATTTT,CATSGTGGQPQHF
16,.,TRBV10-3,TRBJ2-2,TRBD2,TGTGCCATCAGCGCGGGACTAGCGGTGAACACCGGGGAGCTGTTTTTT,CAISAGLAVNTGELFF
17,few,TRBV6-2/TRBV6-3,TRBJ2-5,TRBD2,TGTGCCAGCAGCCTGGGGGGACTAGCGGGAGGCCGAGAGACCCAGTACTTC,CASSLGGLAGGRETQYF
15,few,TRBV30,TRBJ1-2,TRBD1,TGTGCCTGGTACCGATCCGGACAGGACGGTTGGGGCTACACCTTC,CAWYRSGQDGWGYTF
15,few,TRBV7-3,TRBJ2-1,TRBD2,TGTGCCAGCAGCGCGGGGGGATCTCATATCAATGAGCAGTTCTTC,CASSAGGSHINEQFF
14,.,TRBV27,TRBJ2-3,TRBD2,TGTGCCAGCCAAGGACTAGCGAGCCCCAATACGCAGTATTTT,CASQGLASPNTQYF
15,.,TRBV30,TRBJ1-3,TRBD1,TGTGCCTGGGTGGACAGGGCCAGAGCAAGAAACACCATATATTTT,CAWVDRARARNTIYF
14,.,TRBV9,TRBJ2-1,.,TGTGCCAGCAACCGGCGGGATACCTACAATGAGCAGTTCTTC,CASNRRDTYNEQFF
14,.,TRBV3-1,TRBJ1-1,.,TGTGCCAGCAGCCAAGATGTGAATAGCCCTGAAGCTTTCTTT,CASSQDVNSPEAFF
13,few,TRBV7-9,TRBJ2-5,TRBD1,TGTGCCAGCTTCGGGGACAGGGGTGAGACCCAGTACTTC,CASFGDRGETQYF
17,.,TRBV18,TRBJ2-1,.,TGTGCCAGCTCACCCCCCAGCCGGCAGGGCCCCTACAATGAGCAGTTCTTC,CASSPPSRQGPYNEQFF
16,.,TRBV5-8,TRBJ2-3,.,TGTGCCAGCAGCTTTCAAGTGCAGGGGTTCTCAGATACGCAGTATTTT,CASSFQVQGFSDTQYF
14,.,TRBV18,TRBJ1-1,.,TGTGCCAGCTCACCTCGAATAGGGAACACTGAAGCTTTCTTT,CASSPRIGNTEAFF
15,.,TRBV6-5,TRBJ1-3,TRBD1,TGTGCCAGCAGTTATGACAGGGGGCTTGGAAACACCATATATTTT,CASSYDRGLGNTIYF
11,few,TRBV12-3/TRBV12-4,TRBJ2-1,.,TGTGCCAGCAATTATCGAAAGGAGCAGTTCTTC,CASNYRKEQFF
15,few,TRBV29-1,TRBJ2-3,TRBD2,TGCAGCGTTGAGCTAGCGGGAGGGCCTCCAGATACGCAGTATTTT,CSVELAGGPPDTQYF
15,few,TRBV7-8,TRBJ1-1,.,TGTGCCAGCAGCTTAGCTGGCGGCCTTAGCACTGAAGCTTTCTTT,CASSLAGGLSTEAFF
16,.,TRBV4-1,TRBJ2-4,.,TGCGCCAGCAGCCAAGTCGGTAGAAACGTCGAAAACATTCAGTACTTC,CASSQVGRNVENIQYF
12,.,TRBV5-1,TRBJ2-2,.,TGCGCCAGCAGCTTTATGGCCGGGGAGCTGTTTTTT,CASSFMAGELFF
14,.,TRBV30,TRBJ2-3,.,TGTGCCTGGAGTGTTCGGCGGTCCAGCGATACGCAGTATTTT,CAWSVRRSSDTQYF
22,.,TRBV7-9,TRBJ2-1,TRBD2,TGTGCCAGCAGCTTAGTTGCGGTAGGGACTTGGACTAGCGGGAGCTCCTACAATGAGCAGTTCTTC,CASSLVAVGTWTSGSSYNEQFF
14,once,TRBV6-5,TRBJ2-2,.,TGTGCCAGCAGTTACGGCAGGAACACCGGGGAGCTGTTTTTT,CASSYGRNTGELFF
16,.,TRBV11-2,TRBJ1-3,.,TGTGCCAGCAGCTTGCCGGGCCCCCTCTCTGGAAACACCATATATTTT,CASSLPGPLSGNTIYF